This T cell receptor beta chain was sequenced for a study of blood T cell repertoires in COVID-19. Study as a whole: Samples representing acute and convalescent COVID-19 were sourced from the United States, Italy and Spain.

The method was immunoSEQ multiplex PCR; TCRdb's version includes in-frame clones alone and lacks a portion of them. The table lists about 380,000 clones, over 75% of them singletons, with 1.3% in the top ten. The germline V and J ends were trimmed by 4 bases and 6 bases, with 13 bases remaining between them. The CDR3 extends over 14 amino acids. The germline V gene encodes CDR1 MNHEY and CDR2 SVGEGT. Clinical history reported by participants formed the basis on which cohorts were assigned. The chain is built from TRBV6-2 or TRBV6-3 and TRBJ2-1; possibly TRBD2 for D (5 bases). The receptor comes from a young man who had recovered from COVID-19. What was sequenced was PBMCs or T cells enriched from blood (not recorded which). CDR3 nucleotides: TGTGCCAGCAGTTCGGGGTACGAGAGCAATGAGCAGTTCTTC. Encoded protein: CASSSGYESNEQFF.